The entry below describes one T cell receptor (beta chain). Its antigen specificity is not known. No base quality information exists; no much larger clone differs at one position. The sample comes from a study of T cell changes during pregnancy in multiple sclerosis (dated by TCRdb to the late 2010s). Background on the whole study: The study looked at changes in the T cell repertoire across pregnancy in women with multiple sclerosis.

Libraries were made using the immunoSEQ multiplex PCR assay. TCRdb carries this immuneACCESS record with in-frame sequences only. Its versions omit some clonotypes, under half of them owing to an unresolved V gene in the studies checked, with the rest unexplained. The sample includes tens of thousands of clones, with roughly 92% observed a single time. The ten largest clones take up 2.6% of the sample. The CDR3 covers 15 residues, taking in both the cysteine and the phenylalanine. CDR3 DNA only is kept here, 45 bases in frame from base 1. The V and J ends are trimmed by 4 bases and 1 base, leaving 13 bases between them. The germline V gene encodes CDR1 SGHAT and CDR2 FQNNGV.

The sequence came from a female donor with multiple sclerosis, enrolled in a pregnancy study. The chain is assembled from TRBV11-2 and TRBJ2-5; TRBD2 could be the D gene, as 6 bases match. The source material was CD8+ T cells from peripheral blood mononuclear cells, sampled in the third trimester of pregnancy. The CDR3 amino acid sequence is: CASSSGLGGQETQYF. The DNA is TGTGCCAGCAGCTCGGGGTTGGGGGGCCAAGAGACCCAGTACTTC.